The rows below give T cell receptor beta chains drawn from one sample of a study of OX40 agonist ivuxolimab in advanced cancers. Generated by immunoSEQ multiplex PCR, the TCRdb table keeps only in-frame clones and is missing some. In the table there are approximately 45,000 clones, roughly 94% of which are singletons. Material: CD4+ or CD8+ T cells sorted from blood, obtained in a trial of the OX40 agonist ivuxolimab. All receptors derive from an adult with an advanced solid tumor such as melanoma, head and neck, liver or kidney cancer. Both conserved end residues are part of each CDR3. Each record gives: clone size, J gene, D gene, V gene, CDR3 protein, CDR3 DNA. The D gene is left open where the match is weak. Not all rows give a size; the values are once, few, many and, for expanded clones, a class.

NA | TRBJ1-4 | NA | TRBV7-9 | CASSFYSTNEKLFF | TGTGCCAGCAGCTTCTACTCAACTAATGAAAAACTGTTTTTT
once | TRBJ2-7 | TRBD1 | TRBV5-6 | CASSTSGTGSFYLGEQYF | TGTGCCAGCAGCACCTCCGGGACAGGGTCTTTTTATTTGGGCGAGCAGTACTTC
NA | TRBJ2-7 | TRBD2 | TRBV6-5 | CASSFQAGGPVEQYF | TGTGCCAGCAGTTTTCAGGCGGGAGGGCCGGTCGAGCAGTACTTC
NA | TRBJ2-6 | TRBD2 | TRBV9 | CASSVAGGRNVLTF | TGTGCCAGCAGCGTAGCCGGGGGGAGAAACGTCCTGACTTTC
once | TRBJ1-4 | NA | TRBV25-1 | CASSEFGPPGATNEKLFF | TGTGCCAGCAGTGAATTTGGCCCCCCCGGTGCAACTAATGAAAAACTGTTTTTT
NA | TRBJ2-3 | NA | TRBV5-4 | CASSLGRADTQYF | TGTGCCAGCAGCTTGGGGAGGGCAGATACGCAGTATTTT
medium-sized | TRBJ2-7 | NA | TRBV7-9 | CASSSSYYEQYF | TGTGCCAGCAGCTCGTCGTACTACGAGCAGTACTTC
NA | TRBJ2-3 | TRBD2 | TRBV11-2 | CASRGGTSGNPKTPDTQYF | TGTGCCAGCAGGGGAGGGACCAGCGGGAACCCCAAAACCCCAGATACGCAGTATTTT
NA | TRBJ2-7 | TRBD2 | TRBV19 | CASSTFLAEAYEQYF | TGTGCCAGTAGTACCTTCCTAGCGGAGGCCTACGAGCAGTACTTC
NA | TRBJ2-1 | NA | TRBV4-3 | CASSQGRIYNEQFF | TGCGCCAGCAGCCAAGGCCGAATATACAATGAGCAGTTCTTC
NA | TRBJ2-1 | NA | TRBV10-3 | CAISESGGSHNEQFF | TGTGCCATCAGTGAGTCGGGGGGCAGTCACAATGAGCAGTTCTTC
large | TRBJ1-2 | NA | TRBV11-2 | CASSWGGGSPYGYTF | TGTGCCAGCAGCTGGGGCGGGGGGTCCCCATATGGCTACACCTTC
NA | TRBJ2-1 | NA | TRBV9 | CASSVGTAANEQFF | TGTGCCAGCAGCGTAGGGACAGCCGCAAATGAGCAGTTCTTC
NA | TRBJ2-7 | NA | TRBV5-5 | CASSLDLTATYEQYF | TGTGCCAGCAGCCTGGATCTGACAGCCACCTACGAGCAGTACTTC
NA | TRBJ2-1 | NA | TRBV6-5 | CASSLSSYNEQFF | TGTGCCAGCAGTCTATCATCCTACAATGAGCAGTTCTTC
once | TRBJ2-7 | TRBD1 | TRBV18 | CASSPRRTGIRYEQYF | TGTGCCAGCTCACCACGCCGGACAGGTATACGGTACGAGCAGTACTTC
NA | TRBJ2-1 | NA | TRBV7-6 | CASSLRPPRSEQFF | TGTGCCAGCAGCTTAAGGCCTCCCCGAAGTGAGCAGTTCTTC
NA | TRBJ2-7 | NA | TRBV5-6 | CASSLGGYVRDEQYF | TGTGCCAGCAGCTTGGGGGGGTACGTTCGGGACGAGCAGTACTTC
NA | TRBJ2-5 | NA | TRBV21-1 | CASPRRPPTGEEETQYF | TGTGCCAGCCCTCGCCGCCCTCCTACAGGGGAAGAAGAGACCCAGTACTTC
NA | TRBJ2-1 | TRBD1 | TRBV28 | CASSLPPQGANEQFF | TGTGCCAGCAGTCTACCACCCCAGGGGGCGAATGAGCAGTTCTTC
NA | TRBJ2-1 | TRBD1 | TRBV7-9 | CASSSAGTVYNEQFF | TGTGCCAGCAGCTCCGCCGGGACAGTCTACAATGAGCAGTTCTTC
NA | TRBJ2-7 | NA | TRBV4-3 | CASSSQGEATSYEQYF | TGCGCCAGCAGCTCCCAGGGGGAGGCGACATCCTACGAGCAGTACTTC
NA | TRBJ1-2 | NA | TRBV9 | CASSVALMSGYGYTF | TGTGCCAGCAGCGTGGCCCTGATGTCGGGCTATGGCTACACCTTC
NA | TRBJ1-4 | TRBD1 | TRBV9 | CASSTLGQGDEKLFF | TGTGCCAGCAGCACTCTCGGACAGGGAGATGAAAAACTGTTTTTT
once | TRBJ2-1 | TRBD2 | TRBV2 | CASSGTSGRVNEQFF | TGTGCCAGCAGTGGGACTAGCGGGAGGGTCAATGAGCAGTTCTTC
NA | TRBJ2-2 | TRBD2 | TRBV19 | CAIAGANTGELFF | TGTGCCATAGCGGGAGCGAACACCGGGGAGCTGTTTTTT
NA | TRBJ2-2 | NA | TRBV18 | CASSPRWQPSRVNTGELFF | TGTGCCAGCTCACCACGTTGGCAACCCAGCCGCGTAAACACCGGGGAGCTGTTTTTT
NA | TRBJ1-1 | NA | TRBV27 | CASSSTSYTEAFF | TGTGCCAGCAGTTCCACAAGCTACACTGAAGCTTTCTTT
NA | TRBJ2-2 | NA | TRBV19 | CASIRRAGESGELFF | TGTGCCAGTATCCGACGGGCAGGGGAGTCCGGGGAGCTGTTTTTT
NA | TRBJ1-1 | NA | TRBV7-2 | CASSIRAGGNTEAFF | TGTGCCAGCAGCATCCGGGCCGGCGGAAACACTGAAGCTTTCTTT
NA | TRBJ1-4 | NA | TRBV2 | CASGATNEKLFF | TGTGCCAGCGGAGCAACTAATGAAAAACTGTTTTTT